This T cell receptor (beta chain) was recovered during a study of T cell clusters in autoimmune cytopenias. Notes on the study in general: Primary autoimmune cytopenia patients seemingly lacked the physiological T cell clusters found in healthy donors.

TRB was amplified from roughly 250 ng of peripheral blood genomic DNA per sample. This CDR3 is 12 amino acids long. In germline, CDR1 is WSHSY, CDR2 SAAADI. About this clonotype itself: Its antigen is not identified.

One tube held mixed TRB-A and TRB-B primer pools for touch-down PCR. From its re-call of the multiplex PCR reads, TCRdb lists each CDR3 protein once, without DNA. The ten top clones account for 15% to 20%, within a sample of a few thousand distinct CDR3 sequences. Sequencing input: peripheral blood. This TCR came from a human donor with an autoimmune cytopenia or autoimmune hepatitis (not recorded which). V is TRBV10-2 and J is TRBJ1-5. The CDR3 here is CASSESAQPQHF.